This T cell receptor beta chain was identified in a study of T cells in placental villitis. Study findings and constraints: Infectious CMV placentae carried more CMV-specific clones (approximately 0.01) than villitis of unknown etiology (0.001). Placentae with villitis of unknown etiology showed clonal expansion, median clonality approximately 0.057 versus control 0.006 to 0.0065.

Villitis of unknown etiology mothers had higher gravidity, parity and miscarriages. With respect to this clone: As yet, its antigen is unknown.

The libraries were made with immunoSEQ v4. Assay: immunoSEQ multiplex PCR; the TCRdb copy retains only in-frame clones and omits some. The data contain 800 or so clones, approximately 85% of them singletons. Germline loops: CDR1 PRHDT, CDR2 FYEKMQ (reference sequence). This CDR3 region has 15 residues. Trimming stripped 5 bases from V and 7 bases from J, with 17 bases between. This TCR derives from a human patient with villitis of unknown etiology; the placental T cells may come from both mother and fetus. The specimen was placental tissue containing maternal and fetal cells. The chain carries TRBV13 and TRBJ2-2, with D tentatively TRBD1 (6 bases). As DNA, the CDR3 is TGTGCCAGCAGCCCAACCAGGGGAACGATCGGGGAGCTGTTTTTT. Encoded protein: CASSPTRGTIGELFF. The variable domain in full, completed from reference TRBV13 and TRBJ2-2, reads AAGVIQSPRHLIKEKRETATLKCYPIPRHDTVYWYQQGPGQDPQFLISFYEKMQSDKGSIPDRFSAQQFSDYHSELNMSSLELGDSALYFCASSPTRGTIGELFFGEGSRLTVL.